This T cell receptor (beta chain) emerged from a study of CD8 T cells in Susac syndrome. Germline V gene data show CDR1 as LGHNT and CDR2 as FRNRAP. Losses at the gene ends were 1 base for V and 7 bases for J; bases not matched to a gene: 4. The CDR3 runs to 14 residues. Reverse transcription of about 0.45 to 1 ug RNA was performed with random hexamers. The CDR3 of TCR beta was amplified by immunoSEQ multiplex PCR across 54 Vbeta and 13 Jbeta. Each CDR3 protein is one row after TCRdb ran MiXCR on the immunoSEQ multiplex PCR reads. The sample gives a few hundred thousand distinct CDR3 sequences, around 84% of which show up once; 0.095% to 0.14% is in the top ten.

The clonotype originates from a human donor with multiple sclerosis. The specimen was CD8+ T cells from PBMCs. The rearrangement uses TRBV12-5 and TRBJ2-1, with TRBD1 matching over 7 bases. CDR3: CASGLAHRGNEQFF. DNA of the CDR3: TGTGCTAGTGGTTTGGCTCACAGGGGAAATGAGCAGTTCTTC.